A selection of T cell receptor beta chains follows, all from one sample in a study of T cell responses to AZD1222 COVID-19 vaccine. Clones were read by immunoSEQ multiplex PCR, and TCRdb kept only the in-frame ones, dropping some. The table records about 100,000 clones, nearly 95% of them present only once. The sequencing used peripheral blood, collected on day 0 of AZD1222 vaccination. These TCRs come from an adult in good health. Both conserved end residues are trimmed from each CDR3. Some rows have no size entry. The others give once, few or many, or a class for an expanded clone.

>-|TRBV20-1
SASSSTSGNTIY
>-|TRBV5-6
ASSFGFAEAF
>-|TRBV7-8
ASSTRTGRAGELF
>-|TRBV9
ASSVTQAGELF
>-|TRBV11-2
ASSSAGGTTEAF
>many|TRBV30
AWSLGYEQY
>-|TRBV7-9
ASSLVLRTYNEQF
>-|TRBV29-1
SVEEEKGVEETQY
>-|TRBV5-1
ASSPRVAGLNTGELF
>-|TRBV4-3
ASSQVWGRADTQY
>-|TRBV2
ASSSRDRGIGYT
>-|TRBV28
ASGGGSSGNTIY
>once|TRBV19
ASSMGAAGGSYNEQF
>-|TRBV3-1/TRBV3-2
ASSQNPDPSYNEQF
>-|TRBV20-1
SVALYEQY
>once|TRBV5-5
ASSLSLSYGYT
>once|TRBV27
ASSSTGGRGYT
>-|TRBV3-1/TRBV3-2
ASSQVWGTGELF
>-|TRBV3-1/TRBV3-2
ASSQEVGSRPF
>-|TRBV30
AWRVVQASDTQY
>-|TRBV7-2
ASSPQGVNTEAF
>-|TRBV7-3
ASSLSGENTEAF
>-|TRBV29-1
SGADVEAF
>-|TRBV19
ASSNARRGGRGSNQPQH
>-|TRBV7-3
ASSLTGPGEQY
>-|TRBV13
ASSLGQKAYEQY
>-|TRBV2
ASSWTGGETQY
>-|TRBV7-9
ASSLARGESTEAF
>-|TRBV3-1/TRBV3-2
ASSLGQRTDTQY
>-|TRBV5-1
ASSLGQSQETQY
>-|TRBV5-4
ASTLDSENTEAF
>-|TRBV6-2/TRBV6-3
ASSRLPNYFEETQY
>-|TRBV12-1
ASRLGGTNEKLF
>-|TRBV2
ASSVNRGNTGELF
>-|TRBV7-3
ASSSKFPQTRPGNTIY
>-|TRBV4-2
ASRPDRGLGGYT
>-|TRBV11-3
ASSGSGRADNEQF
>-|TRBV11-3
ASSPVGLAGGTQY
>-|TRBV7-2
ASSQPWGAGERSNSPLH
>few|TRBV27
ASSLSGATRNQPQH
>-|TRBV3-1/TRBV3-2
ASSQGTSRGTDTQY
>-|TRBV11-2
ASTTGTSGRAFTDTQY
>-|TRBV4-1
ASSQVSSFSSGNTIY
>-|TRBV6-1
ASSENYEQY
>-|TRBV30
AWSPGSPGSNQPQH
>-|TRBV7-3
ASSPTTGLGAGELF
>once|TRBV10-3
AISESREKLF
>-|TRBV10-1
ASSDGGNEQF
>-|TRBV2
ASTGTSGRRGETQY
>once|TRBV9
ASSAPEGSTDTQY
>-|TRBV28
ASSEGGGLDTEAF
>-|TRBV14
ASSLGASNSPLH
>-|TRBV18
ASSPTDRGHEQY
>-|TRBV5-4
ASSSSQVMNTEAF
>-|TRBV28
ASSRDFNYGYT
>-|TRBV13
ASSHDSNSGNTIY
>-|TRBV18
ASSLIVGSTGELF
>-|TRBV19
ASSMMGTGGYEQY